This T cell receptor (beta chain) originates from a study of blood T cell repertoires in COVID-19. Study at large: The origin of the acute and convalescent COVID-19 samples was the United States, Italy and Spain.

Individuals aged 18 to 89 years were recruited from about two dozen US areas. Clinical history reported by participants formed the basis on which cohorts were assigned. Trimming took 5 bases from V and 2 from J, leaving 13 bases between them. The CDR3 runs to 15 residues. Germline V lookup: CDR1 MNHNY, CDR2 SVGAGI (reference sequence). Here immunoSEQ multiplex PCR was the method, and the copy in TCRdb shows in-frame clones only, minus some. The sample holds approximately 380,000 clones, roughly nine tenths seen once. This TCR was recovered from a woman aged 40 to 50 who had been exposed to COVID-19. The sequenced sample was PBMCs or T cells enriched from blood (not recorded which). V gene TRBV6-6 combines with J gene TRBJ1-5, with a possible D match to TRBD1 (6 bases). The CDR3 loop is CASSPPGHRNQPQHF. CDR3 sequence (DNA): TGTGCCAGCAGTCCCCCGGGACACCGCAATCAGCCCCAGCATTTT.